Following are 10 T cell receptor beta chains from one sample sequenced in a study of shared clonotypes between healthy human individuals. Generated by immunoSEQ multiplex PCR, the TCRdb table keeps only in-frame clones and is missing some. The sample has 490,000 or so clones, 79% seen once. Sequenced sample: PBMCs. The receptors were sampled from a middle-aged woman in good health. Some clones in this sample may be carry-over from other donors' samples.

The rearrangement links TRBV7-6 to TRBJ2-2; 8 positions agree with TRBD2. J gave up 7 bases and V 5 bases, and 12 bases lay outside the gene matches. The CDR3 has 16 amino acids. Germline CDR1 reads SGHVS; CDR2 reads FNYEAQ. The CDR3 nucleotides read TGTGCCAGCAGCCCGCCGGGACTAGGTTTTCGCGGGGAGCTGTTTTTT. Translation: CASSPPGLGFRGELFF.

The rearrangement links TRBV10-3 to TRBJ1-1; D possibly corresponds to TRBD1 (6 bases). The CDR3 totals 13 residues. V was clipped by 11 bases and J by 5 bases, with 18 bases between them. From germline, CDR1 is ENHRY and CDR2 SYGVKD. The CDR3 DNA is TGTGCCGCCCAACGACAGGCGAGTACTGAAGCTTTCTTT. Amino acid sequence: CAAQRQASTEAFF.

The chain combines TRBV18 with TRBJ1-3; D perhaps matches TRBD1 (5 bases). V was trimmed by 3 bases and J by 0 bases, leaving 9 bases between them. The CDR3 loop spans 15 amino acids. The germline CDR1 and CDR2 sequences are KGHSH and LQKENI. CDR3 sequence (DNA): TGTGCCAGCTCACCCGCAGGGTACTCTGGAAACACCATATATTTT. This sequence encodes CASSPAGYSGNTIYF.

V is TRBV29-1 and J is TRBJ1-1; D remains unclear. This CDR3 region has 14 residues. Trimming removed 6 bases at V and 1 base at J, with 15 bases between. The germline gives CDR1 SQVTM, CDR2 ANQGSEA. CDR3 in amino acids: CSVVGGRANTEAFF. DNA for the CDR3: TGCAGCGTCGTCGGAGGGCGGGCGAACACTGAAGCTTTCTTT.

The genes are TRBV7-2 and TRBJ2-1; the D is unclear. Germline loops: CDR1 SGHTA, CDR2 FQGNSA. CDR3 size: 14 residues. Trimming took 1 base from V and 6 from J, leaving 10 bases between them. CDR3 sequence: CASSLGVLPNEQFF. The CDR3 DNA reads as TGTGCCAGCAGCTTAGGTGTCCTTCCCAATGAGCAGTTCTTC.

This clone occurred a few times. The rearrangement links TRBV12-5 to TRBJ2-5, with D maybe TRBD2 (6 bases). The germline V gene encodes CDR1 LGHNT and CDR2 FRNRAP. CDR3 length: 12 residues. V was clipped by 2 bases and J by 5 bases, with 6 bases between them. Here the CDR3 reads CASGLSGETQYF. In nucleotides, the CDR3 is TGTGCTAGTGGTTTGAGCGGGGAGACCCAGTACTTC.

This chain joins TRBV11-2 and TRBJ2-1; 7 bases agree with TRBD1. With V trimmed by 0 bases and J by 8 bases, 7 bases remained unmatched. CDR1 SGHAT and CDR2 FQNNGV come from the germline V gene. The CDR3 loop spans 15 amino acids. The DNA for the CDR3 is TGTGCCAGCAGCTTAGAAGACAGGGATATCGATGAGCAGTTCTTC. It encodes CASSLEDRDIDEQFF.

This chain links TRBV7-8 with TRBJ2-7; 7 bases match TRBD2. The CDR3 runs 14 residues. V trimming: 5 bases; J trimming: 0 bases; junction bases outside the gene matches: 4. Germline CDR1 and CDR2: SGHVS and FQNEAQ. DNA for the CDR3: TGTGCCAGCAGCCTCACTAGCGCCTCCTACGAGCAGTACTTC. The encoded protein is CASSLTSASYEQYF.

The table lists this clone with a few counts. The genes are TRBV10-2 and TRBJ1-5; D remains unclear. This CDR3 is 10 amino acids long. The V gene lost 7 bases and the J gene lost 4 bases, with 2 bases spanning the gap. The germline gives CDR1 WSHSY, CDR2 SAAADI. CDR3 DNA: TGCGCCAGCATTAATCAGCCCCAGCATTTT. Translated, it gives CASINQPQHF.

In DNA, the CDR3 is TGTGCCAGCAGCTTAAGTGGACGGGGCGATGAGCAGTTCTTC. This translates into CASSLSGRGDEQFF. This rearrangement joins TRBV7-3 to TRBJ2-1, with D perhaps matching TRBD1 or TRBD2 (5 bases each). Between the trimmed V and J ends, which lost 1 base and 8 bases, there was a span of 12 bases. The CDR3 is made up of 14 amino acids. Germline-derived CDR1 and CDR2 are SGHTA and FQGTGA.